The T cell receptor (beta chain) described here comes from a study of blood T cell repertoires in COVID-19. Across the whole study: Samples of COVID-19 (acute and convalescent) were obtained from the United States, Italy and Spain. In each case, the material was cDNA or gDNA derived from T cells, B-cell-depleted T cells, or PBMCs.

The ends lost 2 bases at V and 4 bases at J; junction bases unmatched: 6. CDR3 size: 16 residues. Germline assignment: CDR1 SGHRS and CDR2 YFSETQ. Original processing notes: By means of reference gene primer amplification, nucleated cell counts were estimated. Sequencing used immunoSEQ multiplex PCR; TCRdb keeps in-frame clones, though not all of them. The V and J calls and clone size are taken from that table; D and trimming were inferred from the DNA. This table holds around 200,000 clones, roughly 80% found once. The sample holds a few counts of this clone. The source is a woman of 80 years or more with acute or convalescent COVID-19. Material for sequencing was peripheral blood. This chain joins TRBV5-1 and TRBJ2-2; 9 bases fit TRBD2. The CDR3 protein is CASSFAGGRATGELFF. The CDR3 coding sequence is TGCGCCAGCAGCTTTGCTGGCGGGAGGGCCACCGGGGAGCTGTTTTTT.